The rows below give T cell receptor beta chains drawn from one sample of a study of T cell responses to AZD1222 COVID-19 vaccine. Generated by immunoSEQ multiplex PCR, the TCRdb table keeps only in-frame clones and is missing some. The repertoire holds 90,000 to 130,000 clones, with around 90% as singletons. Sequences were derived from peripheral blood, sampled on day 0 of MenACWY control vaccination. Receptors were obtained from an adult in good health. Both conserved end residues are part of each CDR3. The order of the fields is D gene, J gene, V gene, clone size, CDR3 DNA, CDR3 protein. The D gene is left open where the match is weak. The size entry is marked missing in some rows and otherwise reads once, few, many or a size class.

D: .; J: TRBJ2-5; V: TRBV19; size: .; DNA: TGTGCCAGTAGCGGAGGTGGATCCGAGGAGACCCAGTACTTC; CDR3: CASSGGGSEETQYF
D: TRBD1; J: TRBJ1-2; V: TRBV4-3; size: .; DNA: TGCGCCAGCAGCCTCCAGTCCGGGACAGCGACCTTTGGGTATGGCTACACCTTC; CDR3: CASSLQSGTATFGYGYTF
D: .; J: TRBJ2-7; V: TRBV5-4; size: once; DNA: TGTGCCAGCAGCTCAGGCTACGAGCAGTACTTC; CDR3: CASSSGYEQYF
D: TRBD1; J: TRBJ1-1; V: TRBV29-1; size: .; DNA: TGCAGCGTTGAGAGAGGGGGCGCCGCTGAAGCTTTCTTT; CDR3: CSVERGGAAEAFF
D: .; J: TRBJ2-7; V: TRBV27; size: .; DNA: TGTGCCAGCAGTCCACGGACAGACTCCTACGAGCAGTACTTC; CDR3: CASSPRTDSYEQYF
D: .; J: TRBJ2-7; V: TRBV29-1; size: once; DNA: TGCAGCGTTGCCAGGGACTACGAGCAGTACTTC; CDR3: CSVARDYEQYF
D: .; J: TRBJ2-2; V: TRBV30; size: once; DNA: TGTGCCTGGAGTGTCCGGGGGGCGACCACCGGGGAGCTGTTTTTT; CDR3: CAWSVRGATTGELFF
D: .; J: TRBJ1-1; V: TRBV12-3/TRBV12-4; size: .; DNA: TGTGCCAGCAGTTTTGGGGGGACCGGTGAAGCTTTCTTT; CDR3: CASSFGGTGEAFF
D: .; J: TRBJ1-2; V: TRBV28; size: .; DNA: TGTGCCAGCGAGAGTACATTCTATGGCTACACCTTC; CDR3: CASESTFYGYTF
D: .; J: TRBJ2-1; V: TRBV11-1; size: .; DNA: TGTGCCAGCAGCTTAGTCGGGGCCCCCTACAATGAGCAGTTCTTC; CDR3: CASSLVGAPYNEQFF
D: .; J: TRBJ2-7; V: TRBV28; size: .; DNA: TGTGCCAGCAGTCGGACACCTGGGAGCTCCTACGAGCAGTACTTC; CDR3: CASSRTPGSSYEQYF
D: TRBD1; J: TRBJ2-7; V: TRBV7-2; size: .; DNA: TGTGCCAGCAGCTTGGACAGGGGGCATACCCCGCGTTACGAGCAGTACTTC; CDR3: CASSLDRGHTPRYEQYF
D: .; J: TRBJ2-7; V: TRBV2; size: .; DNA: TGTGCCAGCAGGAGGGGGACGGGGTACGAGCAGTACTTC; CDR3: CASRRGTGYEQYF
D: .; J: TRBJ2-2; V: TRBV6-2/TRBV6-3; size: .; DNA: TGTGCCAGCAGTTACTCTTTGGCCGGGGAGCTGTTTTTT; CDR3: CASSYSLAGELFF
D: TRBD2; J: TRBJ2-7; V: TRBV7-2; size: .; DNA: TGTGCCAGCAGCTTAGACGGGGGGGCCTACGAGCAGTACTTC; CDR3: CASSLDGGAYEQYF
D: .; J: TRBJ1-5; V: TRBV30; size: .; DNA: TGTGCCTGGAGTACGGAAAATCAGCCCCAGCATTTT; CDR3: CAWSTENQPQHF
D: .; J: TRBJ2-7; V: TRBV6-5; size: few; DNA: TGTGCCAGCAGTTACCCGGGACTCTCGACCTACGAGCAGTACTTC; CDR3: CASSYPGLSTYEQYF
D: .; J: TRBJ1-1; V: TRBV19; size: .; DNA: TGTGCCAGTACCAATTTCGCTCCTGAAGCTTTCTTT; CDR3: CASTNFAPEAFF
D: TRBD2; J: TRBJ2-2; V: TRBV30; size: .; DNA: TGTGCCTGGAGTGTGATGGTCGGGAGGTTGGGCACCGGGGAGCTGTTTTTT; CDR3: CAWSVMVGRLGTGELFF
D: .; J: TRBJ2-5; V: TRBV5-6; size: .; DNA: TGTGCCAGCAGCTTGGCGGGGGGCGTTCAAGAGACCCAGTACTTC; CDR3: CASSLAGGVQETQYF
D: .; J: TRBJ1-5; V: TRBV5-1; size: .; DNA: TGCGCCAGCAGCTCCGGGACACCCGATCAGCCCCAGCATTTT; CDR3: CASSSGTPDQPQHF
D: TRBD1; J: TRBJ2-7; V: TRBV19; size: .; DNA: TGTGCCAGTAGTACCGGACAGGGGGGGATCTACGAGCAGTACTTC; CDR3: CASSTGQGGIYEQYF
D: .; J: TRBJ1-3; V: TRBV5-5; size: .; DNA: TGTGCCAGCAGCATGGGACTCCGGACCTCTGGAAACACCATATATTTT; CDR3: CASSMGLRTSGNTIYF
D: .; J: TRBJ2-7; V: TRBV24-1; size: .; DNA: TGTGCCACCAGTGAGCAGACTAGTAACGAGCAGTACTTC; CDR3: CATSEQTSNEQYF
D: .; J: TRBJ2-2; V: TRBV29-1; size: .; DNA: TGCAGCGTCGGTGGTTGGCAGTCGAACACCGGGGAGCTGTTTTTT; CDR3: CSVGGWQSNTGELFF
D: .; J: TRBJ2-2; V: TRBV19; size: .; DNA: TGTGCCAGTAGTATCCCTCAGTGGGGGAACACCGGGGAGCTGTTTTTT; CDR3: CASSIPQWGNTGELFF
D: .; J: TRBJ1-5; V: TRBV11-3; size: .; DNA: TGTGCCAGCAGCTTAAGTGGCAGGGGTCAGCCCCAGCATTTT; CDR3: CASSLSGRGQPQHF
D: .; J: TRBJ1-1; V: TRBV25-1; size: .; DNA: TGTGCCAGCAGACCGGGACCGCAGCCCCTGAACACTGAAGCTTTCTTT; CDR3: CASRPGPQPLNTEAFF
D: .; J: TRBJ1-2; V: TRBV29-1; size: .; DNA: TGCAGCGTTGCCCTTGGGAGGGCGGCTAACTATGGCTACACCTTC; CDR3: CSVALGRAANYGYTF
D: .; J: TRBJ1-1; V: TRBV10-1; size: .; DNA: TGCGCCAGCAGTGTAGGGGCCATGAACACTGAAGCTTTCTTT; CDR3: CASSVGAMNTEAFF